Sequencing of this T cell receptor beta chain was carried out in a study of shared clonotypes between healthy human individuals. Study-wide results and caveats: Sequencing depth was expected to affect clonotype sharing among donors. Only a few donors were included, so the genetic and exposure-history diversity represented was limited.

On this clone itself: What it binds is unknown.

Clones were sequenced by immunoSEQ multiplex PCR, and TCRdb holds only the in-frame ones, with some missing. This sample has more than 1 million clones, with approximately 78% found just once. CDR3 length equals 15 residues. Germline values: CDR1 MGHRA, CDR2 YSYEKL. Trimming at V came to 0 bases and at J to 7 bases, leaving 4 bases not matched to a gene. J is TRBJ2-1 and V is TRBV4-1; 9 bases map to TRBD1. The sample was memory CD4+ T cells from PBMCs. Sample subset: CD45RA-negative fraction. The sequence came from a man younger than 30 in good health. Some clones in this sample may be carry-over from other donors' samples. The CDR3 bases are TGCGCCAGCAGCCAAGATTGGGACAGGGAAAATGAGCAGTTCTTC. As protein: CASSQDWDRENEQFF.